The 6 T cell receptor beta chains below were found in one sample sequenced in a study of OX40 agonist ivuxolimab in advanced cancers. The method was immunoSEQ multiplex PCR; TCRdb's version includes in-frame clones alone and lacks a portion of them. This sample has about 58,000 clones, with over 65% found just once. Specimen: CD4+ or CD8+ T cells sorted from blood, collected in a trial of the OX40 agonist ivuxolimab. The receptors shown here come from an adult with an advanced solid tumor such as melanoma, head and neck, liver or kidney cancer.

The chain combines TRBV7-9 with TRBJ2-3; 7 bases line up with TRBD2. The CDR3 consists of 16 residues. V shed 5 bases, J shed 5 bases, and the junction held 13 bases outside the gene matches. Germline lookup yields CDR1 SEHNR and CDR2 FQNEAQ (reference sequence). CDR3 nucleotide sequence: TGTGCCAGCAGCCTAGGGCCCGGGAGGTCAGGAGATACGCAGTATTTT. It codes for CASSLGPGRSGDTQYF.

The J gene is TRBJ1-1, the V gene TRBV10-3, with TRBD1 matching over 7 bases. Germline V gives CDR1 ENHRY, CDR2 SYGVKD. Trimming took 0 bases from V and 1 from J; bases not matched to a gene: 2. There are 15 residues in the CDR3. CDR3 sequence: CAISESGQSNTEAFF. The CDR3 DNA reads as TGTGCCATCAGTGAGTCGGGACAGTCGAACACTGAAGCTTTCTTT.

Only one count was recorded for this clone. DNA for the CDR3: TGTGCCAGTAGTATAAACAGGGCGACTAATGAAAAACTGTTTTTT. Amino acid sequence: CASSINRATNEKLFF. The rearrangement uses TRBV19 and TRBJ1-4; perhaps TRBD1 as D (6 bases). The CDR3 length is 15 residues. With 2 bases removed from V and 2 bases from J, the gap between germline ends came to 9 bases. The germline V gene encodes CDR1 LNHDA and CDR2 SQIVND (reference sequence).

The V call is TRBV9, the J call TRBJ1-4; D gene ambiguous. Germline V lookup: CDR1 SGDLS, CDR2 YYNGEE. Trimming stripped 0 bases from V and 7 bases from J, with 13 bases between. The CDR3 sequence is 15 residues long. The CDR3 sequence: CASSVGPDYPEKLFF. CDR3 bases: TGTGCCAGCAGCGTAGGTCCAGACTATCCTGAAAAACTGTTTTTT.

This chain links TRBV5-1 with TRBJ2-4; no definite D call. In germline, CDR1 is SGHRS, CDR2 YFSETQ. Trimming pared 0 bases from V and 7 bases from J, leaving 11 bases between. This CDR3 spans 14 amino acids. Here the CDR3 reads CASSLDNGLNIQYF. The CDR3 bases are TGCGCCAGCAGCTTGGATAATGGGTTGAACATTCAGTACTTC. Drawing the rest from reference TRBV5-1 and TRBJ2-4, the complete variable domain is KAGVTQTPRYLIKTRGQQVTLSCSPISGHRSVSWYQQTPGQGLQFLFEYFSETQRNKGNFPGRFSGRQFSNSRSEMNVSTLELGDSALYLCASSLDNGLNIQYFGAGTRLSVL.

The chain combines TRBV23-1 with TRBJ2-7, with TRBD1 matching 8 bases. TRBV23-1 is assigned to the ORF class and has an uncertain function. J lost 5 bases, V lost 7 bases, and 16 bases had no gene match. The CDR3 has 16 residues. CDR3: CASNSPRTGIMDEQYF. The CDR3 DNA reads TGCGCCAGCAATTCACCCCGGACAGGGATCATGGACGAGCAGTACTTC.